The 10 T cell receptor beta chains presented below share a single source sample, sequenced in a study of PD-L1 blockade in urothelial cancer. Repertoires were generated with immunoSEQ multiplex PCR, while TCRdb's copy carries only in-frame clones and drops some. There are roughly 120,000 clones in the sample; 91% occur only once, and about 4% lies in the top ten. The time point here: peripheral blood 6 weeks after treatment start. The sample in question was PBMCs, obtained around atezolizumab (anti-PD-L1) treatment. Receptor source: a man in his 60s with urothelial cancer.

This chain links TRBV29-1 with TRBJ2-1; D is possibly TRBD1 (5 bases). The ends were cut back, 6 bases at V and 0 bases at J, with 15 bases in the middle. Germline lookup yields CDR1 SQVTM and CDR2 ANQGSEA. There are 15 residues in the CDR3. CDR3 coding DNA: TGCAGCGTATCCCAGGGCTTGGGCTCCTACAATGAGCAGTTCTTC. As protein: CSVSQGLGSYNEQFF.

This clone was counted a few times. The chain links TRBV4-3 to TRBJ1-6, with 8 bases matching TRBD1. CDR1 is LGHNA and CDR2 is YSLEER in the germline V gene. The ends lost 6 bases at V and 8 bases at J; junction bases unmatched: 9. There are 15 residues in the CDR3. CDR3 loop: CASSPDRVNDSPLHF. In DNA, the CDR3 is TGCGCCAGCAGTCCGGACAGGGTGAACGATTCACCCCTCCACTTT.

This chain joins TRBV4-3 and TRBJ2-1, with 12 bases lining up with TRBD2. The V gene's germline CDR1 is LGHNA and CDR2 YSLEER. This CDR3 region has 14 residues. V trimming: 4 bases; J trimming: 5 bases; junction bases outside the gene matches: 0. CDR3 DNA: TGCGCCAGCAGCCGGACTAGCGGGGACAATGAGCAGTTCTTC. Its translation is CASSRTSGDNEQFF.

V and J are TRBV10-2 and TRBJ2-5; 16 nucleotides line up with TRBD2. J was trimmed by 5 bases and V by 2 bases; bases with no gene match: 5. CDR1 and CDR2 (germline): WSHSY, SAAADI. This CDR3 is built from 17 residues. The CDR3 nucleotides are TGCGCCAGCAGTGAGAAGGGACTAGCGGGGGGGCGCGAGACCCAGTACTTC. Protein sequence: CASSEKGLAGGRETQYF.

This sequence joins TRBV18 and TRBJ2-7; 8 bases are shared with TRBD1. The CDR3 runs to 17 residues. CDR1 is KGHSH and CDR2 is LQKENI in the germline V gene. V trimming: 2 bases; J trimming: 1 base; junction bases outside the gene matches: 10. CDR3 DNA sequence: TGTGCCAGCTCACCAAGGTCAGGGGGCTCGGGGTCCTACGAGCAGTACTTC. This translates into CASSPRSGGSGSYEQYF.

The count of this clone is one. The V and J genes are TRBV18 and TRBJ2-1; D is possibly TRBD2 (5 bases). Trimming removed 1 base from V and 9 bases from J, with 16 bases in between. Germline-derived CDR1 and CDR2 are KGHSH and LQKENI. The length of the CDR3 is 15 residues. The CDR3 nucleotides read TGTGCCAGCTCACCACGGGCGACCGAGGGTCCTGAGCAGTTCTTC. This codes for CASSPRATEGPEQFF.

J is TRBJ2-7 and V is TRBV7-2, with D perhaps matching TRBD2 (5 bases). This CDR3 has 12 amino acids. The germline V gene has CDR1 SGHTA and CDR2 FQGNSA. V was trimmed by 6 bases and J by 3 bases, leaving 9 bases between them. DNA of the CDR3: TGTGCCAGCAGTTCACTAGACTACGAGCAGTACTTC. It codes for CASSSLDYEQYF.

This chain connects TRBV9 to TRBJ1-5, with 9 positions matching TRBD1. This CDR3 has 16 residues. Germline trimming cut 7 bases from V and 3 bases from J; bases unmatched to any gene: 11. Germline values: CDR1 SGDLS, CDR2 YYNGEE. CDR3 loop: CASGSGGTGNNQPQHF. Here the CDR3 DNA reads TGTGCCAGCGGGAGTGGGGGGACAGGGAACAATCAGCCCCAGCATTTT.

This rearrangement joins TRBV6-7 to TRBJ2-4; D may be TRBD1 (6 bases). TRBV6-7 is placed among ORFs of uncertain function. This CDR3 is 17 amino acids long. The V gene lost 5 bases and the J gene lost 0 bases, with 17 bases spanning the gap. CDR3 nucleotide sequence: TGTGCCAGCAGTAAATCACAGGGTGGGATAGCCAAAAACATTCAGTACTTC. As protein: CASSKSQGGIAKNIQYF.

The chain recombines TRBV13 with TRBJ1-3, with D hard to call. In germline, CDR1 is PRHDT, CDR2 FYEKMQ (reference sequence). The germline V and J ends were trimmed by 3 bases and 2 bases, with 8 bases remaining between them. The CDR3 is 14 residues long. CDR3: CASSFGSTGNTIYF. CDR3 DNA sequence: TGTGCCAGCAGCTTCGGGAGCACTGGAAACACCATATATTTT.